This T cell receptor beta chain was retrieved from a study of blood T cell repertoires in COVID-19. Libraries were prepared by immunoSEQ multiplex PCR; TCRdb keeps only in-frame clonotypes and omits some of them. The profile shows 75,000 to 90,000 clones, around 90% of them singletons. This CDR3 spans 17 amino acids. V gave up 5 bases and J gave up 1 base; unmatched junction bases: 13. The germline gives CDR1 SQVTM, CDR2 ANQGSEA. Input material: peripheral blood. The chain combines TRBV29-1 with TRBJ2-3; the match to TRBD2 covers 9 bases. This TCR derives from an older man with acute or convalescent COVID-19. The CDR3, as DNA: TGCAGCGTTCGGGTTTCGCGGGAGGGCCGGGGCACAGATACGCAGTATTTT. Translation gives CSVRVSREGRGTDTQYF.